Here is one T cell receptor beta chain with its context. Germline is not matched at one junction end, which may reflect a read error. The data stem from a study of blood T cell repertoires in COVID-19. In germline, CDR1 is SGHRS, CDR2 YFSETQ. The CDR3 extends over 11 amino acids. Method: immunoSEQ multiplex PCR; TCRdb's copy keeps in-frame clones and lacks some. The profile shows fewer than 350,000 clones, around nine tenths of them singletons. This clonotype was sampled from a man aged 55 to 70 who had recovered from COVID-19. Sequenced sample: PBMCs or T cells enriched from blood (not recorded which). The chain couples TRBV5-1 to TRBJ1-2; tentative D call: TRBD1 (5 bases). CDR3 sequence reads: CASSLEGVLFF. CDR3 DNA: TGCGCCAGCAGCTTGGAAGGGGTCCTTTTCTTC.